This T cell receptor beta chain was observed in a study of liver allograft versus peripheral blood T cells. As for the study in general: Blood and transplanted-liver T cell receptor repertoires from recipients were compared.

Germline V gene sequence: CDR1 SGHRS, CDR2 YFSETQ. The CDR3 consists of 16 residues. Trimming at V came to 2 bases and at J to 0 bases, leaving 2 bases not matched to a gene. Each CDR3 protein is one row after TCRdb ran MiXCR on the reads. The sample shows more than 10,000 distinct CDR3 sequences, 18% of them seen only once. Concerning this clonotype itself: Its antigen is not known.

Study results and limitations: Liver allograft and peripheral blood T cell receptor repertoires reportedly differed.

This clonotype originated in a human patient who had a liver transplant. Some T cells may originate from the graft donor. The chain joins TRBV5-1 to TRBJ2-2; TRBD1 matches at 9 bases. This chain's CDR3 is CASSFGTGPNTGELFF. DNA for the CDR3: TGCGCCAGCAGCTTCGGGACAGGGCCGAACACCGGGGAGCTGTTTTTT. Looking up the rest from reference TRBV5-1 and TRBJ2-2 gives the full variable domain: KAGVTQTPRYLIKTRGQQVTLSCSPISGHRSVSWYQQTPGQGLQFLFEYFSETQRNKGNFPGRFSGRQFSNSRSEMNVSTLELGDSALYLCASSFGTGPNTGELFFGEGSRLTVL.